These 18 T cell receptor beta chains share one sample of origin, sequenced in a study of cytomegalovirus exposure and HLA in healthy donors. The PCR ran on 60 Vbeta and 13 Jbeta primers. Repertoires were generated with immunoSEQ multiplex PCR, while TCRdb's copy carries only in-frame clones and drops some. The sample has some 150,000 clones; approximately 77% are singletons. Sequencing input: PBMCs. The receptor source for this set is a woman aged 40 to 50 in good health and CMV-seronegative.

This clone was detected only once. V gene TRBV6-5 combines with J gene TRBJ2-7; weak D call: TRBD1 (5 bases). Germline CDR1 reads MNHEY; CDR2 reads SVGAGI. V shed 2 bases and J shed 1 base, with 9 bases lying between them. CDR3 size: 14 residues. The CDR3 DNA sequence: TGTGCCAGCAGTTACAATCAGGGTTCCTACGAGCAGTACTTC. Translation: CASSYNQGSYEQYF.

J is TRBJ2-1 and V is TRBV5-1; 13 bases agree with TRBD2. Germline V CDR1 and CDR2: SGHRS, YFSETQ. The V segment lost 4 bases and the J segment 5 bases; nucleotides outside the gene matches: 3. The CDR3 is 15 residues long. The CDR3 nucleotides are TGCGCCAGCAGCCTGGGGACTAGCGGGAACAATGAGCAGTTCTTC. Its translation is CASSLGTSGNNEQFF. Together with reference TRBV5-1 and TRBJ2-1, the CDR3 gives the full variable domain: KAGVTQTPRYLIKTRGQQVTLSCSPISGHRSVSWYQQTPGQGLQFLFEYFSETQRNKGNFPGRFSGRQFSNSRSEMNVSTLELGDSALYLCASSLGTSGNNEQFFGPGTRLTVL.

The gene calls are TRBV10-3 and TRBJ1-1; 12 nucleotides match TRBD1. Germline loops: CDR1 ENHRY, CDR2 SYGVKD. The CDR3 is 15 amino acids. V trimming: 1 base; J trimming: 6 bases; junction bases outside the gene matches: 3. CDR3 sequence reads: CAISEWGTGGSEAFF. The CDR3 DNA reads as TGTGCCATCAGTGAGTGGGGGACAGGGGGCTCTGAAGCTTTCTTT.

The rearrangement links TRBV10-3 to TRBJ1-5; D is perhaps TRBD1 (6 bases). Germline V gene data show CDR1 as ENHRY and CDR2 as SYGVKD. V lost 5 bases and J 5 bases, leaving 10 bases between the germline ends. The CDR3 totals 13 residues. Here the CDR3 DNA reads TGTGCCATCAGTCAACAGGGAGATCAGCCCCAGCATTTT. As protein: CAISQQGDQPQHF.

In this sample, this clone turned up once. The chain has TRBV5-1 and TRBJ2-5; TRBD1 matches at 7 bases. Losses at the gene ends were 0 bases for V and 4 bases for J; bases not matched to a gene: 6. This CDR3 contains 15 residues. Germline V gene lookup returns CDR1 SGHRS and CDR2 YFSETQ. The CDR3 coding sequence is TGCGCCAGCAGCTTGGCAGGACAGGACTCAGAGACCCAGTACTTC. Protein: CASSLAGQDSETQYF. Complete variable domain (other parts from reference TRBV5-1 and TRBJ2-5): KAGVTQTPRYLIKTRGQQVTLSCSPISGHRSVSWYQQTPGQGLQFLFEYFSETQRNKGNFPGRFSGRQFSNSRSEMNVSTLELGDSALYLCASSLAGQDSETQYFGPGTRLLVL.

The gene calls are TRBV19 and TRBJ2-1, with TRBD2 identical over 8 bases. V shed 0 bases and J 0 bases; nucleotides not matched to a gene: 4. CDR3 length: 17 amino acids. Germline V gives CDR1 LNHDA, CDR2 SQIVND (reference sequence). Here the CDR3 reads CASSIDSGEFSYNEQFF. In nucleotides, the CDR3 is TGTGCCAGTAGTATAGATAGCGGGGAATTCTCCTACAATGAGCAGTTCTTC.

This chain uses TRBV10-3 with TRBJ1-6; D uncertain. V was pared by 7 bases and J by 10 bases, with 17 bases between. The CDR3 extends over 14 amino acids. In germline, CDR1 is ENHRY, CDR2 SYGVKD. CDR3 in DNA: TGTGCCATCAATGACCGGGAGAAAGAATCACCCCTCCACTTT. It translates to CAINDREKESPLHF.

The rearrangement links TRBV30 to TRBJ1-2, with D unresolved. The CDR3 has 11 residues. Trimming left V 6 bases short and J 5 bases short, with 10 bases between. Germline loops: CDR1 GTSNPN, CDR2 SVGIG (reference sequence). The CDR3 here is CACTRGYGYTF. CDR3 coding DNA: TGTGCCTGCACTCGAGGTTATGGCTACACCTTC.

The chain uses TRBV7-9 and TRBJ1-1, with D uncertain. This CDR3 contains 15 residues. Germline lookup yields CDR1 SEHNR and CDR2 FQNEAQ (reference sequence). The V end was cut by 1 base, the J end by 1 base, with 10 bases between. CDR3 protein: CASSLVLRGNTEAFF. The DNA of the CDR3 is TGTGCCAGCAGCTTAGTCCTTCGGGGGAACACTGAAGCTTTCTTT.

The chain has TRBV29-1 and TRBJ1-1; 11 bases agree with TRBD1. Germline CDR1 is SQVTM and CDR2 is ANQGSEA. The CDR3 totals 12 residues. Trimming cost V 8 bases and J 3 bases; bases outside gene matches: 2. The DNA of the CDR3 is TGCAGCTCGGGACAGGGGGACACTGAAGCTTTCTTT. It codes for CSSGQGDTEAFF.

The V gene is TRBV4-1, the J gene TRBJ1-4; 8 bases match TRBD1. This CDR3 is 18 amino acids long. The V gene's germline CDR1 is MGHRA and CDR2 YSYEKL. V was clipped by 1 base and J by 0 bases; unmatched bases: 7. CDR3 region: CASSQVQGAYSTNEKLFF. In DNA, the CDR3 is TGCGCCAGCAGCCAAGTTCAGGGGGCGTACTCAACTAATGAAAAACTGTTTTTT.

The chain recombines TRBV21-1 with TRBJ2-6; no check of the table's D call, TRBD1, against the DNA was made. TRBV21-1 counts as a pseudogene. The CDR3 covers 18 residues. The CDR3 sequence: CASSTDPGGAGGANVLTF. CDR3 coding DNA: TGTGCCAGCAGCACAGACCCAGGGGGCGCAGGGGGGGCCAACGTCCTGACTTTC.

This clone was seen a single time. The chain carries TRBV6-5 and TRBJ2-1; the D gene is possibly TRBD1 (6 bases). Germline CDR1 is MNHEY and CDR2 is SVGAGI. V was shortened by 5 bases and J by 9 bases, with 17 bases between the two germline ends. This CDR3 is built from 14 residues. The CDR3 region is CASSLLGQSGEQFF. The DNA of the CDR3 is TGTGCCAGCAGTCTTCTAGGACAGAGCGGTGAGCAGTTCTTC.

This clone was picked up a small number of times. The chain is built from TRBV11-2 and TRBJ2-3; D uncertain. The CDR3 contains 13 residues. Germline values: CDR1 SGHAT, CDR2 FQNNGV. With 7 bases removed from V and 1 base from J, the gap between germline ends came to 9 bases. This chain's CDR3 is CASTGLGTDTQYF. The CDR3 region has the DNA TGTGCCAGCACGGGTCTTGGCACAGATACGCAGTATTTT.

The chain is built from TRBV21-1 and TRBJ2-7; the listed D gene, TRBD1, was not tested against the DNA. TRBV21-1 is noted as a pseudogene. This CDR3 has 14 amino acids. In nucleotides, the CDR3 is TGTGCCAGCGTTTCGGGACAGGGGGCCTACGAGCAGTACTTC. This gives the protein CASVSGQGAYEQYF.

This chain joins TRBV18 and TRBJ1-5; maybe TRBD1 (5 bases). Trimming cost V 2 bases and J 3 bases, with 11 bases left between them. The germline CDR1 and CDR2 sequences are KGHSH and LQKENI. The CDR3 contains 15 residues. CDR3 loop: CASSPSDINNQPQHF. The CDR3 DNA follows: TGTGCCAGCTCACCATCGGACATCAACAATCAGCCCCAGCATTTT.

The chain recombines TRBV5-1 with TRBJ1-1; D might be TRBD1 (6 bases). CDR3 length: 13 residues. CDR1 and CDR2 from the germline V gene are SGHRS and YFSETQ. V was cut by 4 bases and J by 3 bases, with 10 bases left in between. In DNA, the CDR3 is TGCGCCAGCAGCATAGGGGGGGACACTGAAGCTTTCTTT. Translating it yields CASSIGGDTEAFF.

In this sample, this clone turned up once. The rearrangement links TRBV4-3 to TRBJ2-3, with 13 bases that match TRBD2. Germline-derived CDR1 and CDR2 are LGHNA and YSLEER. The V segment lost 4 bases and the J segment 6 bases; nucleotides outside the gene matches: 7. The CDR3 loop spans 16 amino acids. CDR3 in DNA: TGCGCCAGCAGCCTGCTGACTAGCGGGGGGTACGATACGCAGTATTTT. It yields the protein CASSLLTSGGYDTQYF.